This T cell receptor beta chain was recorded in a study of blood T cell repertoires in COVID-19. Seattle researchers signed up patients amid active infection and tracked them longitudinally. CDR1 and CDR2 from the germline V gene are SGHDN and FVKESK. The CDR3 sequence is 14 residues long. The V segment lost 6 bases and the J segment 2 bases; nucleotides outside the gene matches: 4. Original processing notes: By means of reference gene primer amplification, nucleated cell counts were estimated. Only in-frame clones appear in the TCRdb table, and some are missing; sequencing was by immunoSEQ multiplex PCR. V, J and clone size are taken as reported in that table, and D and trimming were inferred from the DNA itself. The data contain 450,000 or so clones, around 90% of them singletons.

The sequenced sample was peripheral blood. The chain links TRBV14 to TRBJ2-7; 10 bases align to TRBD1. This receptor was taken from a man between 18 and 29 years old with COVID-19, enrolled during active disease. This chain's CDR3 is CASRPGTGAYEQYF. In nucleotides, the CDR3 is TGTGCCAGCAGGCCCGGGACAGGGGCCTACGAGCAGTACTTC.